The 20 T cell receptor beta chains given below trace back to one sample, sequenced in a study of Graves' ophthalmopathy and Graves' hyperthyroidism. RNA transcripts were the source from which TCR beta CDR3 regions were amplified. Second-round multiplex PCR came after first-round RT-PCR with HTBI primers. One entry per CDR3 protein results from TCRdb running MiXCR on the multiplex PCR reads. The table includes roughly 420,000 distinct CDR3 sequences, roughly 21% detected once. The sequenced sample was peripheral blood. Receptors originate from a woman under 30 with stable Graves' hyperthyroidism.

This clonotype was found many times. The chain links TRBV7-9 to TRBJ2-5; no reliable D call. This CDR3 comprises 14 residues. Germline assignment: CDR1 SEHNR and CDR2 FQNEAQ (reference sequence). Trimming left V 5 bases short and J 2 bases short, with 12 bases between. Here the CDR3 reads CASSPRAVQETQYF. The CDR3 region has the DNA TGTGCCAGCAGCCCTCGGGCGGTTCAAGAGACCCAGTACTTC.

This clonotype has a count of ten or more. This chain joins TRBV18 and TRBJ1-2; D gene uncertain. Germline assignment: CDR1 KGHSH and CDR2 LQKENI. Trimming left V 2 bases short and J 3 bases short, with 7 bases between. The length of the CDR3 is 13 residues. CDR3 residues: CASSPVVDYGYTF. In nucleotides, the CDR3 is TGTGCCAGCTCACCAGTGGTCGACTATGGCTACACCTTC. The whole variable domain, filled in from reference TRBV18 and TRBJ1-2, reads NAGVMQNPRHLVRRRGQEARLRCSPMKGHSHVYWYRQLPEEGLKFMVYLQKENIIDESGMPKERFSAEFPKEGPSILRIQQVVRGDSAAYFCASSPVVDYGYTFGSGTRLTVV.

The chain carries TRBV4-3 and TRBJ1-2; the D gene is possibly TRBD1 (6 bases). The CDR3 is 16 amino acids. The V gene lost 0 bases and the J gene lost 4 bases, with 15 bases spanning the gap. Germline V gene data show CDR1 as LGHNA and CDR2 as YSLEER. CDR3 loop: CASSQESEGDSYGYTF. DNA for the CDR3: TGCGCCAGCAGCCAAGAGAGTGAGGGGGACTCCTATGGCTACACCTTC.

The CDR3 is CASSPQGTGNQPQHF. The DNA of the CDR3 is TGTGCCAGCAGCCCGCAGGGTACTGGCAATCAGCCCCAGCATTTT. The genes are TRBV12-3 or TRBV12-4 and TRBJ1-5, with TRBD1 as a possible D gene (5 bases). Trimming cost V 6 bases and J 2 bases, with 14 bases left between them. The CDR3 is 15 residues long.

In this sample, this clonotype turned up many times. This CDR3 reads CASSLRTPTEAFF. CDR3 nucleotides: TGTGCCAGCAGTTTACGGACTCCCACTGAAGCTTTCTTT. The rearrangement uses TRBV28 and TRBJ1-1; no firm D call. This CDR3 is 13 amino acids long. V was cut by 2 bases and J by 4 bases, with 8 bases left in between. CDR1 is MDHEN and CDR2 is SYDVKM in the germline V gene.

This clonotype was seen repeatedly, ten times or more. The chain is built from TRBV6-5 and TRBJ1-3; 7 bases line up with TRBD1. The V gene's germline CDR1 is MNHEY and CDR2 SVGAGI. V lost 5 bases to trimming and J lost 0 bases; unmatched junction nucleotides: 7. This CDR3 comprises 16 residues. The CDR3 coding sequence is TGTGCCAGCAGTCGGAGGGACAGTGGCTCTGGAAACACCATATATTTT. Its translation is CASSRRDSGSGNTIYF.

The CDR3 bases are TGTGCCAGCAGCCCACGCCAGGGCGGCGGGGTCATCCAAGAGACCCAGTACTTC. Encoded protein: CASSPRQGGGVIQETQYF. The chain couples TRBV7-8 to TRBJ2-5; possible D gene TRBD2, 6 bases. The germline CDR1 and CDR2 sequences are SGHVS and FQNEAQ. Trimming pared 5 bases from V and 1 base from J, leaving 23 bases between. The CDR3 covers 18 residues.

This clonotype is a singleton in its sample. The gene calls are TRBV28 and TRBJ1-6; no clear D. Deletions cut 3 bases from V and 11 bases from J, with 11 bases between. Germline CDR1 MDHEN, CDR2 SYDVKM. The CDR3 consists of 13 residues. Here the CDR3 DNA reads TGTGCCAGCAGTTTTGGAGAGTTACCACCCCTCCACTTT. As protein: CASSFGELPPLHF. Full variable domain (remainder filled in from reference TRBV28 and TRBJ1-6): DVKVTQSSRYLVKRTGEKVFLECVQDMDHENMFWYRQDPGLGLRLIYFSYDVKMKEKGDIPEGYSVSREKKERFSLILESASTNQTSMYLCASSFGELPPLHFGNGTRLTVT.

This clonotype was counted many times. The chain joins TRBV27 to TRBJ1-6; no clear D gene. Germline V gives CDR1 MNHEY, CDR2 SMNVEV (reference sequence). CDR3 length: 17 residues. Trimming shortened V by 4 bases and J by 0 bases, and 13 bases separated the two germline ends. CDR3 DNA sequence: TGTGCCAGCAGTTCCGGCAGCCCGAGCTCCTATAATTCACCCCTCCACTTT. Amino acids: CASSSGSPSSYNSPLHF.

This clonotype was seen repeatedly, ten times or more. This chain links TRBV6-4 with TRBJ2-5, with TRBD2 matching 14 bases. The CDR3 loop spans 18 amino acids. Germline trimming cut 2 bases from V and 4 bases from J; bases unmatched to any gene: 9. The germline CDR1 and CDR2 sequences are MRHNA and SNTAGT. The CDR3 loop is CASSDNYYGLAGGETQYF. For the CDR3, the DNA is TGTGCCAGCAGTGACAACTACTACGGACTAGCGGGAGGAGAGACCCAGTACTTC.

This clonotype was counted at least ten times. The J gene is TRBJ1-2, the V gene TRBV7-3, with D possibly TRBD1 on 5 matching bases. CDR3 length equals 15 residues. CDR1 and CDR2 (germline): SGHTA, FQGTGA. Trimming left V 5 bases short and J 2 bases short, with 15 bases between. Here the CDR3 reads CASSLWDRVNYGYTF. Written as DNA, the CDR3 is TGTGCCAGCAGCCTATGGGACCGAGTGAACTATGGCTACACCTTC.

For this clonotype: A read error may explain this, as a much larger clone is one base away. V is TRBV7-8 and J is TRBJ1-6; 9 bases agree with TRBD1. Germline V gene sequence: CDR1 SGHVS, CDR2 FQNEAQ. The CDR3 covers 17 residues. The CDR3 spells CASSPRTGVPLASHLHF. CDR3 DNA: TGTGCCAGCAGCCCCCGGACAGGGGTCCCCTTGGCTTCACACCTCCACTTT.

CDR3 DNA: TGTGCCAGCAGTGAAGTCCACACGGGGACTCGCGGCTACACCTTC. Its protein is CASSEVHTGTRGYTF. The genes are TRBV6-1 and TRBJ1-2, with a tentative D call TRBD1 (5 bases). Germline V CDR1 and CDR2: MNHNS, SASEGT. This CDR3 is built from 15 residues. V gave up 1 base and J gave up 8 bases, with 17 bases separating them.

This clonotype was found many times. The chain uses TRBV6-5 and TRBJ1-2; weak D call: TRBD1 (5 bases). V was shortened by 4 bases and J by 6 bases, with 15 bases between the two germline ends. The CDR3 length is 14 residues. Germline V CDR1 and CDR2: MNHEY, SVGAGI. CDR3 DNA sequence: TGTGCCAGCAGTTCCGGGGCCACGGATGATGGCTACACCTTC. Translating it yields CASSSGATDDGYTF.

This clonotype showed up many times. The chain links TRBV2 to TRBJ2-5; D unresolved. CDR1 is SNHLY, CDR2 FYNNEI, per germline. The CDR3 contains 11 residues. Trimming took 6 bases from V and 3 from J, leaving 5 bases between them. The CDR3 DNA follows: TGTGCCAGCAGAAAGGAAGAGACCCAGTACTTC. Translating gives CASRKEETQYF.

The CDR3 region has the DNA TGTGCCAGCAGCGACCGAGGCAGGGGATACGGAAACACCATATATTTT. It translates to CASSDRGRGYGNTIYF. V and J are TRBV2 and TRBJ1-3; D is perhaps TRBD1 (6 bases). The CDR3 contains 16 residues. Germline CDR1 SNHLY, CDR2 FYNNEI. V gave up 6 bases and J gave up 4 bases, with 19 bases separating them.

This clonotype was seen a handful of times. V usage is TRBV5-1 and J usage is TRBJ2-7, with 7 positions matching TRBD1. This CDR3 comprises 15 residues. The V and J ends lost 0 bases and 0 bases, in that order; junction bases with no gene match: 3. Germline loops: CDR1 SGHRS, CDR2 YFSETQ. CDR3 residues: CASSLEGQSSYEQYF. The CDR3 DNA is TGCGCCAGCAGCTTGGAGGGACAGAGCTCCTACGAGCAGTACTTC.

There are a few counts of this clonotype. CDR3 sequence (DNA): TGTGCCACCAGTGATTCTCGGACAGGGGACGAGCAGTACTTC. Translated, it gives CATSDSRTGDEQYF. This rearrangement joins TRBV24-1 to TRBJ2-7; 9 nucleotides match TRBD1. The CDR3 spans 14 residues. Germline-derived CDR1 and CDR2 are KGHDR and SFDVKD. V lost 2 bases and J lost 5; bases outside the gene matches: 3.

This clonotype was counted ten times or more. The chain links TRBV12-3 or TRBV12-4 to TRBJ2-2; the D is unclear. This CDR3 comprises 12 residues. V was trimmed by 3 bases and J by 6 bases, leaving 5 bases between them. The CDR3 nucleotides read TGTGCCAGCAGTTTTTTATCCGGGGAGCTGTTTTTT. As protein: CASSFLSGELFF.

The rearrangement uses TRBV11-2 and TRBJ2-5, with TRBD2 matching 12 bases. Losses at the gene ends were 4 bases for V and 4 bases for J; bases not matched to a gene: 4. CDR3 size: 15 residues. Germline V gives CDR1 SGHAT, CDR2 FQNNGV. DNA for the CDR3: TGTGCCAGCAGCTACACGACTAGCGGGAGAGAGACCCAGTACTTC. Its protein product is CASSYTTSGRETQYF.